This is a list of T cell receptor beta chains from one sample in a study of cytomegalovirus exposure and HLA in healthy donors. Assay used: immunoSEQ multiplex PCR; TCRdb lists only in-frame clones, some missing. The sample shows 85,000 to 130,000 clones, 70% to 85% of them seen only once. Material for sequencing was PBMCs. Source of these receptors: a woman between 18 and 29 years old in good health and CMV-seronegative. CDR3s include the opening cysteine and the closing phenylalanine or tryptophan. Fields, in order: J gene, clone size, D gene, V gene, CDR3 protein, CDR3 DNA. The D gene is left open where the match is weak. Size is stated for part of the rows, as once, few or many counts, or as a class when the clone is expanded.

j_call: TRBJ1-4; clone_size: few; d_call: TRBD1; v_call: TRBV6-5; cdr3_aa: CASSYYTGANEKLFF; cdr3_nt: TGTGCCAGCAGCTACTATACAGGGGCTAATGAAAAACTGTTTTTT
j_call: TRBJ1-3; clone_size: few; d_call: NA; v_call: TRBV10-3; cdr3_aa: CAISDTGGSGNTIYF; cdr3_nt: TGTGCCATCAGTGACACGGGGGGTTCTGGAAACACCATATATTTT
j_call: TRBJ2-7; clone_size: NA; d_call: TRBD1; v_call: TRBV11-2; cdr3_aa: CASSPRTGGGKGSYEQYF; cdr3_nt: TGTGCCAGCAGCCCGAGGACAGGGGGCGGTAAGGGTTCCTACGAGCAGTACTTC
j_call: TRBJ2-5; clone_size: NA; d_call: TRBD2; v_call: TRBV6-5; cdr3_aa: CASRLAGGKETQYF; cdr3_nt: TGTGCCAGCCGATTAGCGGGAGGAAAAGAGACCCAGTACTTC
j_call: TRBJ1-5; clone_size: NA; d_call: NA; v_call: TRBV7-9; cdr3_aa: CASSPSEGRTQHF; cdr3_nt: TGTGCCAGCAGTCCCTCCGAGGGGAGGACCCAGCATTTT
j_call: TRBJ2-1; clone_size: few; d_call: TRBD1; v_call: TRBV6-5; cdr3_aa: CASSLDRVSYNEQFF; cdr3_nt: TGTGCCAGCAGTTTAGACAGGGTCTCCTACAATGAGCAGTTCTTC
j_call: TRBJ2-7; clone_size: NA; d_call: NA; v_call: TRBV7-2; cdr3_aa: CASSLRVLGEQYF; cdr3_nt: TGTGCCAGCAGCTTGAGGGTTTTGGGCGAGCAGTACTTC
j_call: TRBJ1-2; clone_size: few; d_call: NA; v_call: TRBV19; cdr3_aa: CASSRQENYGYTF; cdr3_nt: TGTGCCAGTAGTCGACAGGAAAACTATGGCTACACCTTC
j_call: TRBJ2-1; clone_size: NA; d_call: NA; v_call: TRBV4-3; cdr3_aa: CASSQGVWSSYNEQFF; cdr3_nt: TGCGCCAGCAGCCAAGGGGTCTGGAGCTCCTACAATGAGCAGTTCTTC
j_call: TRBJ1-3; clone_size: NA; d_call: NA; v_call: TRBV5-1; cdr3_aa: CASSLAAGPSGNTIYF; cdr3_nt: TGCGCCAGCAGCTTGGCAGCGGGTCCCTCTGGAAACACCATATATTTT
j_call: TRBJ2-3; clone_size: NA; d_call: TRBD2; v_call: TRBV27; cdr3_aa: CASSPLAGESDTQYF; cdr3_nt: TGTGCCAGCAGCCCACTAGCGGGCGAGTCAGATACGCAGTATTTT
j_call: TRBJ2-5; clone_size: NA; d_call: TRBD2; v_call: TRBV7-9; cdr3_aa: CSSSLDGRVRGETQYF; cdr3_nt: TGTTCCAGCAGCTTAGACGGGAGGGTGCGAGGAGAGACCCAGTACTTC
j_call: TRBJ2-1; clone_size: NA; d_call: TRBD1; v_call: TRBV5-5; cdr3_aa: CASSLGGGTGVNEQFF; cdr3_nt: TGTGCCAGCAGCTTGGGGGGCGGGACAGGGGTCAATGAGCAGTTCTTC
j_call: TRBJ2-7; clone_size: NA; d_call: TRBD2; v_call: TRBV10-2; cdr3_aa: CASAGLAGARSGYEQYF; cdr3_nt: TGCGCCAGCGCCGGACTAGCGGGGGCCCGGTCAGGCTACGAGCAGTACTTC
j_call: TRBJ2-7; clone_size: NA; d_call: TRBD2; v_call: TRBV5-6; cdr3_aa: CASSLAGGRSYEQYF; cdr3_nt: TGTGCCAGCAGCTTGGCGGGCGGGAGGTCCTACGAGCAGTACTTC
j_call: TRBJ2-1; clone_size: NA; d_call: TRBD2; v_call: TRBV11-2; cdr3_aa: CASSLQAGEYNEQFF; cdr3_nt: TGTGCCAGCAGCTTACAGGCGGGAGAATACAATGAGCAGTTCTTC
j_call: TRBJ1-1; clone_size: NA; d_call: NA; v_call: TRBV30; cdr3_aa: CAWIRVRLMNTEAFF; cdr3_nt: TGTGCCTGGATTAGAGTTCGACTGATGAACACTGAAGCTTTCTTT
j_call: TRBJ2-3; clone_size: once; d_call: NA; v_call: TRBV6-6; cdr3_aa: CASSTFLADTQYF; cdr3_nt: TGTGCCAGCAGTACCTTCTTAGCAGATACGCAGTATTTT
j_call: TRBJ2-5; clone_size: NA; d_call: TRBD1; v_call: TRBV27; cdr3_aa: CASSLWGGQGVFQETQYF; cdr3_nt: TGTGCCAGCAGTTTATGGGGGGGACAGGGGGTGTTCCAAGAGACCCAGTACTTC
j_call: TRBJ2-2; clone_size: NA; d_call: NA; v_call: TRBV27; cdr3_aa: CASTTGTPGELFF; cdr3_nt: TGTGCCAGCACTACCGGGACACCCGGGGAGCTGTTTTTT
j_call: TRBJ2-1; clone_size: NA; d_call: TRBD2; v_call: TRBV4-1; cdr3_aa: CASSQGRASGRKNEQFF; cdr3_nt: TGCGCCAGCAGCCAAGGAAGGGCTAGCGGGAGGAAAAATGAGCAGTTCTTC
j_call: TRBJ1-1; clone_size: NA; d_call: TRBD1; v_call: TRBV29-1; cdr3_aa: CSVATGGDDTEAFF; cdr3_nt: TGCAGCGTCGCCACAGGGGGCGATGACACTGAAGCTTTCTTT
j_call: TRBJ1-4; clone_size: NA; d_call: TRBD1; v_call: TRBV6-5; cdr3_aa: CASSYGDRVNEKLFF; cdr3_nt: TGTGCCAGCAGTTACGGGGACAGGGTTAATGAAAAACTGTTTTTT
j_call: TRBJ2-3; clone_size: NA; d_call: NA; v_call: TRBV5-1; cdr3_aa: CASSALEEKLTDTQYF; cdr3_nt: TGCGCCAGCAGCGCCCTGGAGGAGAAACTCACAGATACGCAGTATTTT
j_call: TRBJ2-7; clone_size: NA; d_call: NA; v_call: TRBV6-1; cdr3_aa: CASSEVRGYEQYF; cdr3_nt: TGTGCCAGCAGTGAAGTCAGGGGTTACGAGCAGTACTTC
j_call: TRBJ2-1; clone_size: NA; d_call: TRBD2; v_call: TRBV6-6; cdr3_aa: CASSSLAGGRNEQFF; cdr3_nt: TGTGCCAGCAGTTCCCTAGCGGGGGGTCGCAATGAGCAGTTCTTC
j_call: TRBJ1-1; clone_size: NA; d_call: NA; v_call: TRBV7-9; cdr3_aa: CASSLVQGNTEAFF; cdr3_nt: TGTGCCAGCAGCTTAGTACAGGGGAACACTGAAGCTTTCTTT
j_call: TRBJ1-2; clone_size: NA; d_call: TRBD1; v_call: TRBV6-6; cdr3_aa: CASSYLQGVADGYTF; cdr3_nt: TGTGCCAGCAGTTACCTCCAGGGGGTCGCGGATGGCTACACCTTC
j_call: TRBJ2-1; clone_size: once; d_call: TRBD2; v_call: TRBV7-9; cdr3_aa: CSSSLGTSGGAFEQFF; cdr3_nt: TGTTCCAGCAGCTTGGGGACTAGCGGGGGGGCATTTGAGCAGTTCTTC
j_call: TRBJ2-7; clone_size: NA; d_call: NA; v_call: TRBV10-3; cdr3_aa: CAISEQGSYEQYF; cdr3_nt: TGTGCCATCAGTGAGCAGGGGTCCTACGAGCAGTACTTC
j_call: TRBJ2-2; clone_size: NA; d_call: NA; v_call: TRBV15; cdr3_aa: CATSTRGSSTGELFF; cdr3_nt: TGTGCCACCAGCACGAGGGGGTCGAGCACCGGGGAGCTGTTTTTT
j_call: TRBJ2-7; clone_size: once; d_call: NA; v_call: TRBV9; cdr3_aa: CASSATGLPLVEQYF; cdr3_nt: TGTGCCAGCAGCGCAACGGGACTGCCCCTCGTTGAGCAGTACTTC
j_call: TRBJ1-2; clone_size: few; d_call: NA; v_call: TRBV29-1; cdr3_aa: CSVEALPRYGYTF; cdr3_nt: TGCAGCGTTGAGGCACTCCCTAGGTACGGCTACACCTTC